This T cell receptor (beta chain) was found in a study of T-cell memory formation after mild COVID-19. TCRdb fed the 5' RACE reads into MiXCR, producing one record per CDR3 protein. The table shows fewer than 300,000 distinct CDR3 sequences, with around 17% occurring only once. Germline V gene sequence: CDR1 DFQATT, CDR2 SNEGSKA (reference sequence). The CDR3 loop spans 12 amino acids. Trimming took off 3 bases at V and 5 bases at J, with 7 bases between the two ends. This clonotype turned up a few times. The sample consisted of PBMCs or a T cell subset sorted from them (not recorded which). The gene calls are TRBV20-1 and TRBJ1-4; D ambiguous. The receptor's source is a man between 18 and 35 years old who had mild COVID-19 (a few samples of this study predate the infection). Cell type and time point are not known. CDR3 loop: CSASVGNEKLFF. The CDR3 region has the DNA TGCAGTGCTAGTGTAGGGAATGAAAAACTGTTTTTT.